The 10 T cell receptor beta chains below all came from one sample that was sequenced in a study of blood T cell repertoires in COVID-19. Assay used: immunoSEQ multiplex PCR; TCRdb lists only in-frame clones, some missing. The sample records some 200,000 clones, about 81% being singletons. Sequencing used peripheral blood. These receptors were obtained from a young man with active or convalescent COVID-19.

This chain links TRBV11-3 with TRBJ1-1; D ambiguous. Germline CDR1 is SGHNT and CDR2 is YENEEA. The CDR3 consists of 14 residues. V gave up 1 base and J gave up 1 base, with 7 bases separating them. CDR3 loop: CASSLGRGNTEAFF. CDR3 bases: TGTGCCAGCAGCTTAGGTCGGGGGAACACTGAAGCTTTCTTT.

This clone has only one observation. J is TRBJ2-7 and V is TRBV7-9, with 8 bases that match TRBD1. The CDR3 length is 15 residues. Per germline, CDR1 SEHNR and CDR2 FQNEAQ (reference sequence). V lost 3 bases to trimming and J lost 7 bases; unmatched junction nucleotides: 11. CDR3 nucleotides: TGTGCCAGCAGCTTCGGGGCAGGGGGCTCGGAAGAGCAGTACTTC. It specifies CASSFGAGGSEEQYF.

The chain has TRBV27 and TRBJ1-2; a weak D match, TRBD1 (6 bases). The CDR3 runs to 13 residues. Deletions cut 5 bases from V and 6 bases from J, with 13 bases between. In germline, CDR1 is MNHEY, CDR2 SMNVEV (reference sequence). In DNA, the CDR3 is TGTGCCAGCAGTCGCAGGGGTGCAGATGGCTACACCTTC. Its protein product is CASSRRGADGYTF.

The chain joins TRBV10-1 to TRBJ2-7; a possible D gene is TRBD2 (5 bases). Trimming stripped 4 bases from V and 6 bases from J, with 7 bases between. This CDR3 has 11 residues. Germline V lookup: CDR1 WNHNN, CDR2 SYGVQD (reference sequence). This CDR3 is CASSGAGEQYF. CDR3 in DNA: TGCGCCAGCAGTGGTGCGGGCGAGCAGTACTTC.

The chain links TRBV7-9 to TRBJ2-3, with 7 positions matching TRBD2. Per the germline V gene, CDR1 is SEHNR and CDR2 is FQNEAQ (reference sequence). CDR3 length equals 14 residues. V was pared by 6 bases and J by 5 bases, with 8 bases of the junction left unmatched. The DNA of the CDR3 is TGTGCCAGCAGTTCACCGGGGGAGGGAGATACGCAGTATTTT. This translates into CASSSPGEGDTQYF. Full variable domain (outside the CDR3, taken from reference TRBV7-9 and TRBJ2-3): DTGVSQNPRHKITKRGQNVTFRCDPISEHNRLYWYRQTLGQGPEFLTYFQNEAQLEKSRLLSDRFSAERPKGSFSTLEIQRTEQGDSAMYLCASSSPGEGDTQYFGPGTRLTVL.

The chain uses TRBV6-2 or TRBV6-3 and TRBJ2-4, with unresolved D. This CDR3 comprises 15 residues. The germline gives CDR1 MNHEY, CDR2 SVGEGT. V was pared by 3 bases and J by 1 base, with 10 bases between. CDR3 nucleotides: TGTGCCAGCAGTTATTGGTCCGGGGCCAAAAACATTCAGTACTTC. Translated, it gives CASSYWSGAKNIQYF.

Notes on this clone: Mismatch with germline at one junction end may stem from a read error. The chain carries TRBV7-7 and TRBJ2-3; D ambiguous. From germline, CDR1 is SSHAT and CDR2 FNYEAQ (reference sequence). The CDR3 is 14 amino acids. The CDR3 loop reads CASSPEYHLDTQYF. CDR3 DNA sequence: TGTGCTAGCAGTCCCGAGTACCACCTAGATACGCAGTATTTT.

This clone has just one count. The chain couples TRBV7-9 to TRBJ1-5; D is undetermined. There are 13 residues in the CDR3. CDR1 and CDR2 from the germline V gene are SEHNR and FQNEAQ (reference sequence). The V end was cut by 1 base, the J end by 11 bases, with 12 bases between. This CDR3 reads CASSLEVPGTQHF. In DNA, the CDR3 is TGTGCCAGCAGCTTAGAGGTTCCGGGGACCCAGCATTTT. The whole variable domain, remainder taken from reference TRBV7-9 and TRBJ1-5, is DTGVSQNPRHKITKRGQNVTFRCDPISEHNRLYWYRQTLGQGPEFLTYFQNEAQLEKSRLLSDRFSAERPKGSFSTLEIQRTEQGDSAMYLCASSLEVPGTQHFGDGTRLSIL.

This chain uses TRBV27 with TRBJ1-6; no definite D call. The V gene's germline CDR1 is MNHEY and CDR2 SMNVEV (reference sequence). The V end lost 0 bases, the J end lost 10 bases, and 13 bases lay between the germline ends. This CDR3 contains 15 residues. The CDR3 sequence is CASSLSEGERSPLHF. The CDR3 nucleotides are TGTGCCAGCAGTTTATCGGAGGGAGAACGCTCACCCCTCCACTTT.

J is TRBJ1-2 and V is TRBV27; 8 bases align to TRBD1. The CDR3 spans 14 residues. After removal of 4 bases from V and 8 bases from J, the junction contained 9 bases not matched to a gene. Germline assignment: CDR1 MNHEY and CDR2 SMNVEV (reference sequence). The CDR3 nucleotides read TGTGCCAGCAGTTGGGGTTCGACAGGGGAAGGCTACACCTTC. It specifies CASSWGSTGEGYTF.